Listed below are T cell receptor beta chains from one sample, sequenced in a study of T cells in Graves' hyperthyroidism and ophthalmopathy. TCRdb itself ran the multiplex PCR reads through MiXCR, one entry per CDR3 protein. This table holds roughly 650,000 distinct CDR3 sequences, roughly 16% found once. Material for sequencing was blood. Source of these receptors: a woman in her 40s with Graves' ophthalmopathy. Both conserved end residues are part of each CDR3. Each record gives: J gene, V gene, D gene, clone size, CDR3 protein, CDR3 DNA. A D gene is named only where the DNA matches it firmly. Size values are once, few and many counts, or a class for expanded clones, and some rows have none.

J: TRBJ2-3
V: TRBV10-1
D: TRBD1
size: NA
CDR3: CASSPNPGQGAKYTQYF
DNA: TGCGCCAGCAGTCCAAACCCCGGACAGGGGGCCAAGTATACGCAGTATTTT

J: TRBJ2-1
V: TRBV9
D: NA
size: NA
CDR3: CASSGRGDLGNEQFF
DNA: TGTGCCAGCAGCGGAAGAGGGGATTTAGGTAATGAGCAGTTCTTC

J: TRBJ1-1
V: TRBV6-1
D: NA
size: NA
CDR3: CATLSGGGTEAFF
DNA: TGTGCCACACTTTCAGGCGGGGGGACTGAAGCTTTCTTT

J: TRBJ2-3
V: TRBV6-5
D: TRBD2
size: few
CDR3: CASSYSSPSGSRDTQYF
DNA: TGTGCCAGCAGTTACTCGAGTCCTAGCGGGAGTAGAGATACGCAGTATTTT

J: TRBJ1-5
V: TRBV6-1
D: NA
size: many
CDR3: CASKSEVNQPQHF
DNA: TGTGCCAGCAAATCAGAGGTAAATCAGCCCCAGCATTTT

J: TRBJ2-5
V: TRBV20-1
D: TRBD1
size: many
CDR3: CSAREWDRGGETQYF
DNA: TGCAGTGCTAGAGAATGGGACAGGGGAGGAGAGACCCAGTACTTC

J: TRBJ2-3
V: TRBV11-2
D: NA
size: many
CDR3: CASSLEWTDTQYF
DNA: TGTGCCAGCAGCTTAGAGTGGACAGATACGCAGTATTTT

J: TRBJ2-3
V: TRBV7-9
D: TRBD2
size: NA
CDR3: CASRGTSGDTQYF
DNA: TGTGCCAGCAGAGGGACTAGTGGAGATACGCAGTATTTT

J: TRBJ1-1
V: TRBV6-1
D: NA
size: NA
CDR3: CASSPGPPGAFF
DNA: TGTGCCAGCAGCCCCGGGCCCCCGGGGGCTTTCTTT

J: TRBJ1-2
V: TRBV28
D: NA
size: few
CDR3: CASSLIQGRRYTF
DNA: TGTGCCAGCAGTTTAATCCAGGGTAGGAGGTACACCTTC

J: TRBJ1-3
V: TRBV20-1
D: NA
size: NA
CDR3: CSASKQGISGNTIYF
DNA: TGCAGTGCTAGTAAACAGGGTATCTCTGGAAACACCATATATTTT

J: TRBJ2-1
V: TRBV15
D: TRBD2
size: few
CDR3: CATSPRAGVYNEQFF
DNA: TGTGCCACCAGCCCGAGGGCGGGAGTCTACAATGAGCAGTTCTTC

J: TRBJ1-1
V: TRBV30
D: NA
size: many
CDR3: CACLRIMNTEAFF
DNA: TGTGCCTGTCTGAGGATCATGAACACTGAAGCTTTCTTT

J: TRBJ1-3
V: TRBV15
D: NA
size: NA
CDR3: CATSRDGSSGNTIYF
DNA: TGTGCCACCAGCAGGGACGGGAGCTCTGGAAACACCATATATTTT

J: TRBJ1-2
V: TRBV25-1
D: TRBD1
size: few
CDR3: CASSDPSTGGVYGYTF
DNA: TGTGCCAGCAGTGACCCATCGACAGGGGGCGTCTACGGCTACACCTTC

J: TRBJ1-1
V: TRBV6-5
D: NA
size: many
CDR3: CASSYAPDGLTEAFF
DNA: TGTGCCAGCAGTTACGCTCCGGATGGGCTCACTGAAGCTTTCTTT

J: TRBJ1-4
V: TRBV6-1
D: NA
size: few
CDR3: CASSGTFSRAEKLFF
DNA: TGTGCCAGCAGTGGAACTTTTTCGAGGGCGGAAAAACTGTTTTTT

J: TRBJ2-3
V: TRBV3-1
D: NA
size: NA
CDR3: CASSQDRGDTQYF
DNA: TGTGCCAGCAGCCAAGATCGGGGGGATACGCAGTATTTT

J: TRBJ2-1
V: TRBV9
D: NA
size: many
CDR3: CASSAPGGLNNEQFF
DNA: TGTGCCAGCAGCGCCCCCGGCGGACTTAACAATGAGCAGTTCTTC

J: TRBJ2-1
V: TRBV9
D: NA
size: NA
CDR3: CASSVAGGGPVLNEQFF
DNA: TGTGCCAGCAGCGTAGCGGGTGGGGGGCCAGTCCTCAATGAGCAGTTCTTC

J: TRBJ2-2
V: TRBV11-1
D: NA
size: few
CDR3: CASSLWVPGELFF
DNA: TGTGCCAGCAGCTTATGGGTTCCCGGGGAGCTGTTTTTT

J: TRBJ2-7
V: TRBV12-3/TRBV12-4
D: NA
size: many
CDR3: CASSRTAYFYEQYF
DNA: TGTGCCAGCAGTAGGACAGCCTATTTCTACGAGCAGTACTTC

J: TRBJ2-5
V: TRBV2
D: NA
size: once
CDR3: CASSGGRLGLETQYF
DNA: TGTGCCAGCAGTGGAGGGCGCTTAGGGTTGGAGACCCAGTACTTC

J: TRBJ2-3
V: TRBV5-1
D: NA
size: many
CDR3: CASSLPTALSTDTQYF
DNA: TGCGCCAGCAGCTTACCGACCGCGCTTAGCACAGATACGCAGTATTTT

J: TRBJ1-6
V: TRBV3-1
D: NA
size: many
CDR3: CASSQEGVRSPLHF
DNA: TGTGCCAGCAGCCAAGAAGGGGTTCGCTCACCCCTCCACTTT

J: TRBJ1-1
V: TRBV2
D: NA
size: many
CDR3: CASNLGVGNTEAFF
DNA: TGTGCCAGCAATTTGGGAGTTGGTAACACTGAAGCTTTCTTT

J: TRBJ2-3
V: TRBV29-1
D: NA
size: NA
CDR3: CSVDYSLPTDTQYF
DNA: TGCAGCGTTGATTATAGTCTTCCCACAGATACGCAGTATTTT

J: TRBJ2-5
V: TRBV18
D: NA
size: few
CDR3: CASSRGEQETQYF
DNA: TGTGCCAGCTCACGAGGGGAACAAGAGACCCAGTACTTC

J: TRBJ2-1
V: TRBV5-1
D: TRBD2
size: many
CDR3: CASSGSGSSYNEQFF
DNA: TGCGCCAGCAGCGGAAGCGGGAGCTCCTACAATGAGCAGTTCTTC

J: TRBJ1-1
V: TRBV19
D: NA
size: many
CDR3: CASRPTVRQNTEAFF
DNA: TGTGCCAGTAGGCCGACAGTACGACAGAACACTGAAGCTTTCTTT

J: TRBJ2-1
V: TRBV19
D: TRBD2
size: NA
CDR3: CASSIEAGLGSYNEQFF
DNA: TGTGCCAGCAGTATCGAAGCGGGACTAGGCTCCTACAATGAGCAGTTCTTC

J: TRBJ1-1
V: TRBV29-1
D: NA
size: NA
CDR3: CSVGLGGGTEAFF
DNA: TGCAGCGTGGGACTCGGGGGGGGCACTGAAGCTTTCTTT

J: TRBJ2-5
V: TRBV2
D: TRBD2
size: many
CDR3: CASHGRTSFLGMGETQYF
DNA: TGTGCCAGCCATGGAAGGACTAGCTTCCTCGGAATGGGAGAGACCCAGTACTTC

J: TRBJ2-1
V: TRBV11-3
D: TRBD2
size: many
CDR3: CASSTGLAAYNEQFF
DNA: TGTGCCAGCAGTACGGGACTAGCGGCGTACAATGAGCAGTTCTTC

J: TRBJ1-4
V: TRBV7-9
D: TRBD1
size: few
CDR3: CASRPTGGRTNEKLFF
DNA: TGTGCCAGCAGACCCACAGGGGGCCGAACTAATGAAAAACTGTTTTTT

J: TRBJ2-5
V: TRBV30
D: NA
size: many
CDR3: CAWSVAEETQYF
DNA: TGTGCCTGGAGTGTAGCGGAAGAGACCCAGTACTTC

J: TRBJ1-2
V: TRBV12-3/TRBV12-4
D: TRBD1
size: few
CDR3: CASSYNRGSNYGYTF
DNA: TGTGCCAGCAGTTACAACAGGGGATCTAACTATGGCTACACCTTC

J: TRBJ1-1
V: TRBV6-2/TRBV6-3
D: NA
size: many
CDR3: CASSYGGGMTEAFF
DNA: TGTGCCAGCAGTTACGGCGGAGGGATGACTGAAGCTTTCTTT

J: TRBJ2-1
V: TRBV5-1
D: TRBD1
size: many
CDR3: CASSSQGQSGNEQFF
DNA: TGCGCCAGCAGCTCACAGGGGCAATCGGGCAATGAGCAGTTCTTC

J: TRBJ2-5
V: TRBV12-3/TRBV12-4
D: NA
size: few
CDR3: CASTHRRGGETQYF
DNA: TGTGCCAGCACTCACCGGAGGGGCGGGGAGACCCAGTACTTC